This T cell receptor beta chain was obtained from a study of T cells in Graves' hyperthyroidism and ophthalmopathy. Each ophthalmopathy patient scored at least 3 on the Clinical Activity Score and at least 4 on NOSPECS grade, with duration under 3 months. Uncontrolled infection, other autoimmune disease, pregnancy or lactation disqualified patients from enrolment. Study-level results: Most clonotypes expanded in thyroid above 0.001 were likewise present in blood. A model of 13 V-J pairs discriminated ophthalmopathy from stable hyperthyroidism.

Template material for amplifying TCR beta CDR3 regions consisted of RNA transcripts. Initially, a first-round RT-PCR of the TCR CDR3 employed the HTBI primer set. TCRdb passed the multiplex PCR reads through MiXCR, listing each CDR3 protein once. The sample yields a few hundred thousand distinct CDR3 sequences, around 18% seen once. This clonotype was counted at least ten times. The target antigen is unknown. The TCR originated in a woman in her thirties or forties with Graves' ophthalmopathy. Material: blood.

The CDR3 loop reads CASWEQGTEEQYF. CDR3 sequence (DNA): TGTGCCAGCTGGGAACAGGGGACGGAAGAGCAGTACTTC. The rearrangement links TRBV6-2 or TRBV6-3 to TRBJ2-7, with TRBD1 matching 7 bases. In germline, CDR1 is MNHEY, CDR2 SVGEGT. Trimming cost V 8 bases and J 7 bases; bases outside gene matches: 11. The CDR3 is made up of 13 amino acids.